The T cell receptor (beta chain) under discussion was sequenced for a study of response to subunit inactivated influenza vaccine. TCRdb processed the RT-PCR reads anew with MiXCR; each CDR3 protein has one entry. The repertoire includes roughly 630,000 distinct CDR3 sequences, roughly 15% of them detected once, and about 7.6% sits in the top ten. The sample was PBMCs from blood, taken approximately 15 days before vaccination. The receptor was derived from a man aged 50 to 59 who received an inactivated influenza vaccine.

CDR3 coding DNA: TGTGCCAGCTTGGATTCTTCCTACGAGCAGTACTTC. Its translation is CASLDSSYEQYF. The chain has TRBV6-2 or TRBV6-3 and TRBJ2-7; no definite D call. V lost 8 bases to trimming and J lost 1 base, with 9 bases between them. Per germline, CDR1 MNHEY and CDR2 SVGEGT. This CDR3 has 12 amino acids.